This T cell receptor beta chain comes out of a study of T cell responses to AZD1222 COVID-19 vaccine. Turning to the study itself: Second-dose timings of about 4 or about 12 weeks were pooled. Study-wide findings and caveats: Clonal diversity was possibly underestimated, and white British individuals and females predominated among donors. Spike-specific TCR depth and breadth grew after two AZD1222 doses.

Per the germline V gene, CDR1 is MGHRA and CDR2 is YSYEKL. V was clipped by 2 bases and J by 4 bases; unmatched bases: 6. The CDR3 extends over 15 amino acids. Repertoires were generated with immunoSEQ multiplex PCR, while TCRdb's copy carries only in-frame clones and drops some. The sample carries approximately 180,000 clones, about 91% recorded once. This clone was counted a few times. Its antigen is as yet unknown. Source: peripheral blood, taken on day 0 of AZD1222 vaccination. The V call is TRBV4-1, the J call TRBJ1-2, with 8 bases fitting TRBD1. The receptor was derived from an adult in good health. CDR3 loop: CASSQTPGGTYGYTF. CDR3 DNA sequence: TGCGCCAGCAGCCAAACCCCAGGGGGCACCTATGGCTACACCTTC.